The next 24 T cell receptor beta chains were all read from a single sample in a study of patients and donors after allogeneic stem cell transplantation. TCRdb recomputed calls from the RT-PCR reads with MiXCR, one row per CDR3 protein. The sample has approximately 150,000 distinct CDR3 sequences; 30% are singletons. The sample consisted of blood, either unsorted or a sorted T cell fraction (not recorded which). The origin of the receptors is a human donor who was either an allogeneic HSCT recipient or a stem cell or donor lymphocyte infusion donor (not recorded which). It is not recorded whose cells these are; they may come from a transplant donor.

The rearrangement joins TRBV12-3 or TRBV12-4 to TRBJ2-3; D is possibly TRBD1 (6 bases). Deletions cut 6 bases from V and 8 bases from J, with 15 bases between. The CDR3 contains 13 residues. The CDR3 sequence: CASRDTGLGTQYF. Written as DNA, the CDR3 is TGTGCCAGCAGAGACACAGGGTTGGGTACGCAGTATTTT.

V is TRBV12-3 or TRBV12-4 and J is TRBJ2-3, with 10 bases fitting TRBD2. With V trimmed by 8 bases and J by 4 bases, 6 bases remained unmatched. This CDR3 is built from 14 residues. In DNA, the CDR3 is TGTGCCAGCTCGATAGCGGGAGGCCCAGATACGCAGTATTTT. Translation: CASSIAGGPDTQYF.

V and J are TRBV27 and TRBJ2-7, with TRBD2 matching 9 bases. Per the germline V gene, CDR1 is MNHEY and CDR2 is SMNVEV (reference sequence). The J segment lost 0 bases and the V segment lost 5 bases, leaving 8 bases of the junction unmatched. This CDR3 is built from 16 residues. CDR3 amino acids: CASSRLAGSSSYEQYF. CDR3 nucleotide sequence: TGTGCCAGCAGTCGTCTAGCGGGATCCAGCTCCTACGAGCAGTACTTC.

This clonotype was seen only a few times. CDR3 coding DNA: TGCGCCAGCAGCTTACGGCAGGGGCTGGTCGGCTATGGCTACACCTTC. Amino acid sequence: CASSLRQGLVGYGYTF. This chain connects TRBV5-1 to TRBJ1-2; the D gene is possibly TRBD1 (6 bases). CDR1 is SGHRS, CDR2 YFSETQ, per germline. Deletions cut 2 bases from V and 4 bases from J, with 18 bases between. The CDR3 totals 16 residues.

In this sample, this clonotype turned up many times. The rearrangement links TRBV6-2 or TRBV6-3 to TRBJ1-5, with D tentatively TRBD1 (6 bases). The CDR3 covers 17 residues. Germline CDR1 and CDR2: MNHEY and SVGEGT. The V end was cut by 2 bases, the J end by 5 bases, with 19 bases between. In nucleotides, the CDR3 is TGTGCCAGCAGTTACGAGGGGGGGTCTTACCCCGATCAGCCCCAGCATTTT. It is translated as CASSYEGGSYPDQPQHF.

This clonotype was counted a few times. The chain combines TRBV6-2 or TRBV6-3 with TRBJ2-1, with 10 bases matching TRBD1. V dropped 5 bases and J dropped 6; count of bases not matched to a gene: 7. Germline V gene sequence: CDR1 MNHEY, CDR2 SVGEGT. The CDR3 sequence is 15 residues long. The CDR3 sequence: CASSPRDRGLNEQFF. The CDR3 bases are TGTGCCAGCAGTCCCCGGGACAGGGGTCTCAATGAGCAGTTCTTC.

The table lists this clonotype with a few counts. CDR3 in DNA: TGCAGCGTTGAGGGGCTAACGCACGGGTACAATGAGCAGTTCTTC. The encoded protein is CSVEGLTHGYNEQFF. The gene calls are TRBV29-1 and TRBJ2-1, with a possible D match to TRBD1 (5 bases). V dropped 3 bases and J dropped 4 bases, with 16 bases sitting between them. Per the germline V gene, CDR1 is SQVTM and CDR2 is ANQGSEA. The CDR3 extends over 15 amino acids.

This chain joins TRBV10-3 and TRBJ2-1; 7 bases map to TRBD1. The length of the CDR3 is 14 residues. Germline loops: CDR1 ENHRY, CDR2 SYGVKD. Trimming took 10 bases from V and 4 from J; bases not matched to a gene: 10. CDR3 amino acids: CATLAGTDYNEQFF. CDR3 bases: TGTGCCACCCTAGCCGGGACAGATTACAATGAGCAGTTCTTC.

The chain carries TRBV6-2 or TRBV6-3 and TRBJ2-7; D is unclear. Trimming took off 0 bases at V and 4 bases at J, with 7 bases between the two ends. The CDR3 has 13 residues. Germline assignment: CDR1 MNHEY and CDR2 SVGEGT. CDR3 residues: CASSYSLSYEQYF. The CDR3 DNA reads as TGTGCCAGCAGTTACTCCCTCTCTTACGAGCAGTACTTC.

This chain links TRBV6-2 or TRBV6-3 with TRBJ2-5, with a possible D match to TRBD1 (6 bases). The CDR3 is made up of 15 amino acids. CDR1 is MNHEY and CDR2 is SVGEGT in the germline V gene. Trimming cost V 2 bases and J 5 bases, with 15 bases left between them. CDR3 residues: CASSYPTGFGETQYF. The CDR3 DNA follows: TGTGCCAGCAGTTACCCCACAGGGTTTGGGGAGACCCAGTACTTC.

V gene TRBV20-1 combines with J gene TRBJ1-5, with 8 positions matching TRBD1. Germline CDR1 DFQATT, CDR2 SNEGSKA (reference sequence). V trimming: 7 bases; J trimming: 1 base; junction bases outside the gene matches: 6. The CDR3 totals 14 residues. In DNA, the CDR3 is TGCAGTGTAGATGGACAGGGAAGCAATCAGCCCCAGCATTTT. Amino acid sequence: CSVDGQGSNQPQHF.

This chain connects TRBV27 to TRBJ2-5; D gene uncertain. Germline CDR1 and CDR2: MNHEY and SMNVEV (reference sequence). The CDR3 totals 14 residues. Trimming pared 3 bases from V and 0 bases from J, leaving 8 bases between. The CDR3 region has the DNA TGTGCCAGCAGTTTGGTAGGGAACCAAGAGACCCAGTACTTC. As protein: CASSLVGNQETQYF.

This clonotype was detected only a few times. This chain uses TRBV12-3 or TRBV12-4 with TRBJ2-7; tentatively, D is TRBD1 (6 bases). Trimming took 3 bases from V and 2 from J, leaving 11 bases between them. This CDR3 contains 14 residues. CDR3 loop: CASSLTGTPYEQYF. The CDR3, as DNA: TGTGCCAGCAGTTTGACAGGTACCCCCTACGAGCAGTACTTC.

This clonotype was observed a handful of times. The chain links TRBV6-2 or TRBV6-3 to TRBJ2-7; tentative D call: TRBD2 (5 bases). CDR1 is MNHEY, CDR2 SVGEGT, per germline. The CDR3 runs 13 residues. Trimming took off 4 bases at V and 7 bases at J, with 14 bases between the two ends. CDR3 nucleotide sequence: TGTGCCAGCAGTTGGACCCAGCGGTATGAGCAGTACTTC. Protein product: CASSWTQRYEQYF.

The chain recombines TRBV18 with TRBJ1-2; weak D call: TRBD1 (5 bases). The CDR3 sequence is 14 residues long. V lost 4 bases, J lost 3 bases, and 12 bases lay in between. CDR1 and CDR2 from the germline V gene are KGHSH and LQKENI. CDR3 sequence reads: CASSLPTAYYGYTF. The CDR3 DNA reads TGTGCCAGCTCACTCCCGACAGCTTACTATGGCTACACCTTC.

This clonotype was seen a single time. The chain recombines TRBV21-1 with TRBJ2-7; the table's D call, TRBD2, was not checked against the DNA. TRBV21-1 is a listed pseudogene. This CDR3 has 14 amino acids. The DNA of the CDR3 is TGTGCCAGCAGCCCCGTGACTAGCTCCTACGAGCAGTACTTC. The encoded protein is CASSPVTSSYEQYF.

The V gene is TRBV28, the J gene TRBJ2-4; no clear D gene. The CDR3 is 13 amino acids. V lost 6 bases to trimming and J lost 2 bases, with 8 bases between them. Germline V gene sequence: CDR1 MDHEN, CDR2 SYDVKM. CDR3 in DNA: TGTGCCAGCAGCTCAGACTCCAAAAACATTCAGTACTTC. Protein sequence: CASSSDSKNIQYF.

V gene TRBV5-1 combines with J gene TRBJ1-2; TRBD1 might be the D (5 bases). CDR1 and CDR2 (germline): SGHRS, YFSETQ. The CDR3 covers 14 residues. Trimming removed 6 bases from V and 8 bases from J, with 20 bases in between. CDR3 DNA: TGCGCCAGCACCTTTCTGCCGACAGAAATGGGCTACACCTTC. This gives the protein CASTFLPTEMGYTF.

This clonotype was found a few times. The chain couples TRBV9 to TRBJ2-1; TRBD1 agrees at 7 bases. V shed 1 base and J 5 bases; nucleotides not matched to a gene: 3. The CDR3 has 14 amino acids. CDR1 and CDR2 from the germline V gene are SGDLS and YYNGEE. The CDR3 DNA follows: TGTGCCAGCAGCGTAACAGGGGCTAACAATGAGCAGTTCTTC. Encoded protein: CASSVTGANNEQFF.

The J gene is TRBJ2-6, the V gene TRBV6-1; possible D gene TRBD1, 6 bases. The germline V gene has CDR1 MNHNS and CDR2 SASEGT. Trimming shortened V by 10 bases and J by 1 base, and 14 bases separated the two germline ends. CDR3 length: 15 amino acids. The CDR3 spells CATLQGSSGANVLTF. DNA for the CDR3: TGTGCCACCTTACAGGGTTCATCTGGGGCCAACGTCCTGACTTTC.

The chain recombines TRBV12-3 or TRBV12-4 with TRBJ2-5; D not resolved. The germline V and J ends were trimmed by 6 bases and 5 bases, with 19 bases remaining between them. CDR3 size: 15 residues. The CDR3 reads CASSPKTPPYETQYF. The CDR3, as DNA: TGTGCCAGCAGCCCCAAGACGCCGCCTTACGAGACCCAGTACTTC.

This clonotype appeared a few times. The chain links TRBV11-3 to TRBJ2-1; 9 positions match TRBD2. The CDR3 has 16 amino acids. From germline, CDR1 is SGHNT and CDR2 YENEEA. With V trimmed by 4 bases and J by 4 bases, 8 bases remained unmatched. CDR3 loop: CASSSVTSGRYNEQFF. CDR3 DNA: TGTGCCAGCAGCTCAGTTACTAGCGGGCGGTACAATGAGCAGTTCTTC. The entire variable domain, with the rest obtained from reference TRBV11-3 and TRBJ2-1, is as follows: EAGVVQSPRYKIIEKKQPVAFWCNPISGHNTLYWYLQNLGQGPELLIRYENEEAVDDSQLPKDRFSAERLKGVDSTLKIQPAELGDSAVYLCASSSVTSGRYNEQFFGPGTRLTVL.

The chain couples TRBV12-3 or TRBV12-4 to TRBJ2-7; TRBD2 matches at 7 bases. Trimming took 3 bases from V and 6 from J; bases not matched to a gene: 8. The CDR3 is made up of 14 amino acids. DNA of the CDR3: TGTGCCAGCAGTTTTCGGCGACTAGCTGCCGAGCAGTACTTC. This translates into CASSFRRLAAEQYF.

The V gene is TRBV15, the J gene TRBJ2-2; no clear D gene. This CDR3 has 15 residues. Deletions cut 5 bases from V and 4 bases from J, with 14 bases between. Germline CDR1 reads LNHNV; CDR2 reads YYDKDF (reference sequence). CDR3 sequence: CATSGRKPVTGELFF. The DNA for the CDR3 is TGTGCCACCAGCGGCCGCAAACCAGTCACCGGGGAGCTGTTTTTT. Full variable domain (remainder filled in from reference TRBV15 and TRBJ2-2): DAMVIQNPRYQVTQFGKPVTLSCSQTLNHNVMYWYQQKSSQAPKLLFHYYDKDFNNEADTPDNFQSRRPNTSFCFLDIRSPGLGDTAMYLCATSGRKPVTGELFFGEGSRLTVL.